The rows below give T cell receptor beta chains drawn from one sample of a study of CD8+CD57+ T cells in acquired aplastic anemia. In TCRdb, the reads were re-called with MiXCR into one record per CDR3 protein. In the table there are about 120,000 distinct CDR3 sequences, 45% to 60% of which are singletons. The specimen was sorted CD4+, CD8+, or CD8+CD57+ T cells (not recorded which) from PBMCs. These receptors were taken from a human donor with aplastic anemia. CDR3s include the opening cysteine and the closing phenylalanine or tryptophan. The order of the fields is V gene, clone size, CDR3 length, J gene, D gene, CDR3 protein, CDR3 DNA. The D gene is left open where the match is weak. Some rows have no size entry. The others give once, few or many, or a class for an expanded clone.

TRBV12-3/TRBV12-4,.,15,TRBJ1-2,.,CASSKYRDTSYGYTF,TGTGCCAGCAGTAAGTACCGGGACACCTCCTATGGCTACACCTTC
TRBV20-1,.,19,TRBJ2-1,TRBD1,CSARSEKVRTGVWWDEQFF,TGCAGTGCTAGATCCGAGAAAGTTAGGACAGGGGTTTGGTGGGATGAGCAGTTCTTC
TRBV15,.,14,TRBJ1-5,TRBD1,CATSRGQSNQPRHF,TGTGCCACCAGCAGGGGACAGAGCAATCAGCCCCGGCATTTT
TRBV20-1,.,12,TRBJ1-1,.,CSASWSHTEAFF,TGCAGTGCTAGCTGGAGCCACACTGAAGCTTTCTTT
TRBV5-6,many,14,TRBJ1-1,.,CASSSFQVGSEAFF,TGTGCCTCATCCAGCTTCCAGGTGGGTAGTGAAGCTTTCTTT
TRBV4-3,many,16,TRBJ2-3,.,CASSPVGGSSTDTQYF,TGCGCCAGCAGCCCTGTAGGGGGGTCTAGCACAGATACGCAGTATTTT
TRBV19,.,14,TRBJ1-6,TRBD1,CASSIKGATSPLHF,TGTGCCAGTAGTATTAAGGGGGCGACTTCACCCCTCCACTTT
TRBV19,.,15,TRBJ2-6,.,CASSMLGLGANVLTF,TGTGCCAGTAGTATGTTGGGGCTCGGGGCCAACGTCCTGACTTTC
TRBV7-9,.,13,TRBJ2-7,.,CASSLGVAYEQYF,TGTGCCAGCAGCTTAGGAGTAGCCTACGAGCAGTACTTC
TRBV19,.,15,TRBJ2-2,.,CASSIWPENTGELFF,TGTGCCAGTAGTATCTGGCCAGAGAACACCGGGGAGCTGTTTTTT
TRBV2,.,14,TRBJ1-2,.,CATSLDSRGYGYTF,TGTGCCACCTCTCTAGACAGTCGGGGGTATGGCTACACCTTC
TRBV19,.,16,TRBJ1-1,.,CASSKLGILGSTEAFF,TGTGCCAGTAGTAAGTTGGGGATCCTGGGGAGCACTGAAGCTTTCTTT
TRBV10-2,once,13,TRBJ2-5,.,CASRGLVGETQYF,TGCGCCAGCAGAGGATTGGTGGGAGAGACCCAGTACTTC
TRBV10-3,.,13,TRBJ1-1,.,CAIKDRTNTEAFF,TGTGCCATCAAGGACAGAACGAACACTGAAGCTTTCTTT